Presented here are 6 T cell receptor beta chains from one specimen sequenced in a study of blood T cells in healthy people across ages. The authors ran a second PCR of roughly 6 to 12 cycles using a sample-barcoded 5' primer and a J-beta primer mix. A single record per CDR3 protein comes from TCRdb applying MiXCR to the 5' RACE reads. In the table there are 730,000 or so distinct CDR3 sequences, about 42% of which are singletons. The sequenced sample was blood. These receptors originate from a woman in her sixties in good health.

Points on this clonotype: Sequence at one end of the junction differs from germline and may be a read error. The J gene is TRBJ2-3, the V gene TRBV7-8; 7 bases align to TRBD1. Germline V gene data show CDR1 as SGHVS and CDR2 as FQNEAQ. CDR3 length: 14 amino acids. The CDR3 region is CASSPDRVPDAQYF. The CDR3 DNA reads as TGTGCCAGCAGCCCCGACAGGGTCCCAGATGCGCAGTATTTT.

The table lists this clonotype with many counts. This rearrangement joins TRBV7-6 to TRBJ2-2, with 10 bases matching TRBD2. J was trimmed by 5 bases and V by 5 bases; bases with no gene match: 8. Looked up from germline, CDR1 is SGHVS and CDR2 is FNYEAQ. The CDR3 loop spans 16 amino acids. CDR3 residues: CASSAVGLATTGELFF. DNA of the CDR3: TGTGCCAGCAGCGCCGTGGGACTAGCGACTACCGGGGAGCTGTTTTTT.

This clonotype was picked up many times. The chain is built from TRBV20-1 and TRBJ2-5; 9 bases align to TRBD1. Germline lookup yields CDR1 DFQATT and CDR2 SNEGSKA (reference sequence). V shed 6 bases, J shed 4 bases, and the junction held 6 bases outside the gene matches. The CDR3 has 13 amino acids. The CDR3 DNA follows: TGCAGTGCCCCGGGACAGGGTGGAGAGACCCAGTACTTC. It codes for CSAPGQGGETQYF.

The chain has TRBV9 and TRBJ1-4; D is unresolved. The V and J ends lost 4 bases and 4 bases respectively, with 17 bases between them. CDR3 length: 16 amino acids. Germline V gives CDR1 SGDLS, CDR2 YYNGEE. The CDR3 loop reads CASSNGIRVNNEKLFF. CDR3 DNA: TGTGCCAGCAGCAACGGGATCCGGGTCAATAATGAAAAACTGTTTTTT.

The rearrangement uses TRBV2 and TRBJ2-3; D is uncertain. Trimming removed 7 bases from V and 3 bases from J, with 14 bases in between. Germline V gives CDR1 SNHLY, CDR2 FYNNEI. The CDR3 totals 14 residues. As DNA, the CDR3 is TGTGCCAGCAAGATCAGGCCCTCGACAGATACGCAGTATTTT. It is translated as CASKIRPSTDTQYF. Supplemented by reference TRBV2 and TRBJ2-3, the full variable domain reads EPEVTQTPSHQVTQMGQEVILRCVPISNHLYFYWYRQILGQKVEFLVSFYNNEISEKSEIFDDQFSVERPDGSNFTLKIRSTKLEDSAMYFCASKIRPSTDTQYFGPGTRLTVL.

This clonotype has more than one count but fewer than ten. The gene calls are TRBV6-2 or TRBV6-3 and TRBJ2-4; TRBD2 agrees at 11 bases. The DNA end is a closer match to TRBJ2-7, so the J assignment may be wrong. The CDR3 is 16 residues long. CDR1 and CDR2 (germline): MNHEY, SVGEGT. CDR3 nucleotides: TGTGCCAGCAGTTACTCGACTAGCGGGAAATACTACGAGCAGTACTTC. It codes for CASSYSTSGKYYEQYF.